This T cell receptor (beta chain) appears in the sequencing data of a study of Graves' ophthalmopathy and Graves' hyperthyroidism. Trimming stripped 6 bases from V and 3 bases from J, with 9 bases between. This CDR3 has 12 residues. Germline loops: CDR1 MNHEY, CDR2 SVGAGI. This clonotype was recorded at least ten times. Using RNA transcripts, the TCR beta CDR3 regions were amplified. HTBI primers were used in a first-round RT-PCR, which preceded a second-round multiplex PCR. TCRdb reprocessed the multiplex PCR reads with MiXCR, giving one entry per CDR3 protein. The sample consists of around 1,200,000 distinct CDR3 sequences, about two fifths of them appearing once.

The chain couples TRBV6-5 to TRBJ2-7; D unresolved. The TCR sequence derives from an adult man with Graves' hyperthyroidism. The sample comprised peripheral blood or thyroid tissue (not recorded which). This CDR3 is CASSALDYEQYF. For the CDR3, the DNA is TGTGCCAGCAGCGCACTTGACTACGAGCAGTACTTC.